The subject of this entry is one TCR beta chain. This clonotype has ten or more counts. No antigen is known for it. Per-base qualities were not stored, and no clone one base away is much larger. Reading the germline V gene gives CDR1 KGHSH and CDR2 LQKENI. V sheds 1 base and J sheds 1 base, leaving 7 bases between their ends. From cysteine to phenylalanine, the CDR3 is 14 amino acids long. Just the 42-base CDR3 DNA is kept, in frame starting at base 1. This entry is derived from a study of T cells in Graves' hyperthyroidism and ophthalmopathy (dated by TCRdb to about 2019). Describing the broader study: Peripheral blood samples were taken at the time of initial diagnosis, prior to any treatment. After sampling, hyperthyroidism patients received methimazole starting at 30 mg daily, and ophthalmopathy patients received high-dose intravenous methylprednisolone. Prospective prediction of ophthalmopathy was tested in an independent validation cohort consisting of 18 to 20 hyperthyroidism patients and around 16 patients who later progressed to ophthalmopathy. A discovery cohort of about a hundred patients, about 40 with Graves' ophthalmopathy and 57 with stable Graves' hyperthyroidism, was used to find distinguishing TCR V-J signatures. Thyroid tissue and blood T-cell repertoires from roughly six Graves' hyperthyroidism patients were also compared in the study. The roughly 91 discovery patients were randomly divided into training and test sets at a 7:3 ratio. The paper reports TCR Vbeta CDR3 sequencing of roughly 140 peripheral blood samples: under 45 ophthalmopathy, approximately 74 hyperthyroidism and approximately 17 progressor patients. Broad study findings and their caveats: In validation, progression to ophthalmopathy was predicted by the model with 70.59% sensitivity and about 72% specificity, a median of 6.5 months before onset. Most expanded thyroid clonotypes (frequency above 0.001) were also detected in blood, a finding suggesting that blood repertoires may reflect thyroid immune responses. No statistical method was used to set the sample size in advance, and investigators knew the group allocation. Ophthalmopathy was separated from stable hyperthyroidism by a 13 V-J signature model, with roughly 88% sensitivity and about 84% specificity obtained in cross-validation and 80%/75% obtained in testing.

Amplification of TCR beta CDR3 regions was carried out from RNA transcripts. The first round of RT-PCR for the TCR CDR3 was performed with the HTBI primer set and the Qiagen OneStep RT-PCR kit. Libraries were constructed in a second round of multiplex PCR, after which size selection and purification were carried out. Paired-end sequencing of the libraries was performed with 100 bp reads on an Illumina HiSeq2000. The original methods were these. Raw data were processed with SOAPnuke, discarding reads with adapters, uncalled bases, mean Phred below 15, or no exact constant-primer or identifier match. COPE v1.2.5 was used to merge the high-quality paired reads, and each unique nucleotide sequence was defined as a clonotype. MiTCR v1.1 was used to align clonotypes to the IMGT TRBV, TRBD and TRBJ reference segments. Only V-J combinations with frequency above 0.0001, covering 99% to 99.2% of repertoires, were analysed. A TCS score was defined as the ratio of F50 (clonal expansion) to E x V (chaos), with BLOSUM62-based TCRdist applied between CDR3 peptides within each V-J. Welch's t-statistics and random forest reduced some 510 V-J features to fewer than 15, which were used in a naive Bayes classifier (R e1071). TCRdb took the public reads, trimmed them with fastp at Q25, ran MiXCR for clone calling and kept in-frame beta chains. Each CDR3 protein gets just one entry, which takes the most common genes and DNA from the rows behind it. What appears here as the V and J calls and clone size reflects TCRdb's work, not the paper's. The sample records around 300,000 distinct CDR3 sequences, approximately 14% of which are singletons. The ten top clones hold 34% of the sample.

Moderately to severely active disease, a Clinical Activity Score of at least 3, a NOSPECS grade of at least 4, and a duration under 3 months were present in ophthalmopathy patients. Any patient with an uncontrolled infection, another autoimmune disease, pregnancy or lactation was excluded. Diagnoses relied on clinical symptoms, serum thyroxine and TRAb, thyroid ultrasound and orbital computed tomography. Ficoll-Paque density gradient centrifugation was used to isolate PBMCs from about 9.4 ml of fresh peripheral blood. Total RNA was extracted with Trizol reagent, and quality was checked on an Agilent 2100 Bioanalyzer.

The receptor was derived from a woman between 40 and 50 years old with Graves' ophthalmopathy. Sequencing input: blood. The receptor chain draws on TRBV18 and TRBJ1-1, with the D gene too uncertain to name. The DNA sequence is given as TGTGCCAGCTCACCACGAACAGAGAACACTGAAGCTTTCTTT. It is translated as CASSPRTENTEAFF.